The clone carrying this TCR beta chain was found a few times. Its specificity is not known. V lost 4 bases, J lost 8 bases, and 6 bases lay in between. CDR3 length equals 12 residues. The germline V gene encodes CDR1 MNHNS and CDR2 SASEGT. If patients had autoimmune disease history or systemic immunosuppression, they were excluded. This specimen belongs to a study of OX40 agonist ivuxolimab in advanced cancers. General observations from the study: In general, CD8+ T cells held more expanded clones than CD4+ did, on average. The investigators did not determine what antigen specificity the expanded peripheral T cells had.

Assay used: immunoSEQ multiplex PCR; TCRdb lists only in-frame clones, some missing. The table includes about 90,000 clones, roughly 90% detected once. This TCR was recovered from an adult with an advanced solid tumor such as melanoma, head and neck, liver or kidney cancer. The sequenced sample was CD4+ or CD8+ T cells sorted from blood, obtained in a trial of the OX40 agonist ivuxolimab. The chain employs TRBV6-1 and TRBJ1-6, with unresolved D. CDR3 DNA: TGTGCCAGCAGTGTTATCGATTCACCCCTCCACTTT. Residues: CASSVIDSPLHF.